This is a list of T cell receptor beta chains from one sample in a study of a mutant IDH1 vaccine in newly diagnosed glioma. Measured with immunoSEQ multiplex PCR; TCRdb has only the in-frame clones, and not every one. The sample consists of 75,000 to 100,000 clones, about 87% of them appearing once. Specimen: PBMCs, collected from a glioma patient treated with radiotherapy, temozolomide or both. The receptor set was obtained from a woman aged 50 to 60 with glioma. Both conserved end residues are part of each CDR3. D genes are given only for firm matches.

D gene: TRBD1
J gene: TRBJ2-2
V gene: TRBV14
CDR3 protein: CASSPGTGGTGELFF

D gene: -
J gene: TRBJ1-5
V gene: TRBV28
CDR3 protein: CASSFRRPGNQPQHF

D gene: -
J gene: TRBJ2-7
V gene: TRBV11-2
CDR3 protein: CASSLDGVTGYEQYF

D gene: -
J gene: TRBJ2-3
V gene: TRBV15
CDR3 protein: CATSREHQVWADTQYF

D gene: -
J gene: TRBJ2-5
V gene: TRBV19
CDR3 protein: CASRRAGQETQYF

D gene: TRBD1
J gene: TRBJ2-1
V gene: TRBV13
CDR3 protein: CASSFDRGHYNEQFF

D gene: TRBD2
J gene: TRBJ2-1
V gene: TRBV5-1
CDR3 protein: CASSAGGSGSGEQFF

D gene: -
J gene: TRBJ2-5
V gene: TRBV5-1
CDR3 protein: CASSLAGAAHFETQYF

D gene: TRBD2
J gene: TRBJ2-1
V gene: TRBV10-2
CDR3 protein: CASSDPSGRPSNEQFF

D gene: TRBD1
J gene: TRBJ1-1
V gene: TRBV9
CDR3 protein: CASSRGNRGGNTEAFF

D gene: TRBD1
J gene: TRBJ2-7
V gene: TRBV9
CDR3 protein: CASSSRGQGAFEQYF

D gene: TRBD1
J gene: TRBJ2-7
V gene: TRBV27
CDR3 protein: CASSLGPSWDRGYEQYF

D gene: -
J gene: TRBJ2-6
V gene: TRBV5-1
CDR3 protein: CASSLVLGVGANVLTF

D gene: -
J gene: TRBJ2-1
V gene: TRBV28
CDR3 protein: CASSSLSGTASSYNEQFF

D gene: -
J gene: TRBJ2-7
V gene: TRBV20-1
CDR3 protein: CSVGLGVAQYF

D gene: TRBD1
J gene: TRBJ2-7
V gene: TRBV6-1
CDR3 protein: CASSEAIGTGFYEQYF

D gene: -
J gene: TRBJ1-5
V gene: TRBV28
CDR3 protein: CASTLDLSSPIRPQHF

D gene: TRBD2
J gene: TRBJ2-3
V gene: TRBV11-2
CDR3 protein: CASSTGLAGGSDTQYF

D gene: -
J gene: TRBJ1-1
V gene: TRBV5-5
CDR3 protein: CASRQLNTEAFF

D gene: -
J gene: TRBJ1-2
V gene: TRBV7-9
CDR3 protein: CASSLAAGTILYGYTF

D gene: TRBD2
J gene: TRBJ2-7
V gene: TRBV7-9
CDR3 protein: CASSAGTSASYEQYF

D gene: TRBD2
J gene: TRBJ2-1
V gene: TRBV5-1
CDR3 protein: CASNTGRAYNEQFF

D gene: TRBD1
J gene: TRBJ2-2
V gene: TRBV15
CDR3 protein: CATSRGQGAYTGELFF

D gene: -
J gene: TRBJ2-1
V gene: TRBV29-1
CDR3 protein: CSVDEGFGGQFF